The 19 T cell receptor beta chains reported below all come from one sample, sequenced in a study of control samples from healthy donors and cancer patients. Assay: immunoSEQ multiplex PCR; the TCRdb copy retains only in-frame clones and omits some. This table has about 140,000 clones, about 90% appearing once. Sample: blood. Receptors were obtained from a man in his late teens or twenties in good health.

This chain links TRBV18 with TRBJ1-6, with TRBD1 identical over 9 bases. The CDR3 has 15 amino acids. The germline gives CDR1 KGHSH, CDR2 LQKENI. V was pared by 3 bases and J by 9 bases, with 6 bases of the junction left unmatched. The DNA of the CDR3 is TGTGCCAGCTCACCGACAGGGGGTTCCGTTTCACCCCTCCACTTT. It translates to CASSPTGGSVSPLHF.

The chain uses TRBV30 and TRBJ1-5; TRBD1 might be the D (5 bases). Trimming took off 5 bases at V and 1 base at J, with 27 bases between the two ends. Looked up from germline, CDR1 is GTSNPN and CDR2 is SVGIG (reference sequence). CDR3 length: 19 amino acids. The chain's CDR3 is CAWAPPDGGGYMSNQPQHF. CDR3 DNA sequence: TGTGCCTGGGCCCCCCCTGACGGGGGGGGATATATGAGCAATCAGCCCCAGCATTTT.

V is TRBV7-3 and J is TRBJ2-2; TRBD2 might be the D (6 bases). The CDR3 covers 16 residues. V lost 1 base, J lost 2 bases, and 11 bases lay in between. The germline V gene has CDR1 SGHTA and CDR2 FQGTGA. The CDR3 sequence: CASSLIPRENTGELFF. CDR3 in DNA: TGTGCCAGCAGCTTAATCCCGCGGGAAAACACCGGGGAGCTGTTTTTT.

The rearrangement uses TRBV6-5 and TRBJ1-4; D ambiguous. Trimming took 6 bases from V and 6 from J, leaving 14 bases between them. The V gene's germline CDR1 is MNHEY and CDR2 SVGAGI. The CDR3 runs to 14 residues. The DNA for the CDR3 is TGTGCCAGCAGCCTCAGCACGGGGTATGAAAAACTGTTTTTT. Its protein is CASSLSTGYEKLFF.

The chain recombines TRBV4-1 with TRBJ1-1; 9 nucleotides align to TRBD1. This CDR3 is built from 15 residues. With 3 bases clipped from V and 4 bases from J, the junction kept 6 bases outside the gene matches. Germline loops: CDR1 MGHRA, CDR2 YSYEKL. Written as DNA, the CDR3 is TGCGCCAGCAGCCAGGGGACAGGGTTTTCCACTGAAGCTTTCTTT. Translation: CASSQGTGFSTEAFF.

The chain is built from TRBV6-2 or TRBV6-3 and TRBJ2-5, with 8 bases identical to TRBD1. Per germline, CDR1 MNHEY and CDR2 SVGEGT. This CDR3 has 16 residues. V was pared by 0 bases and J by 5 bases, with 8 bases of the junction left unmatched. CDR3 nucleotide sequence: TGTGCCAGCAGTTACTCGGACAGGGCGGGTCGGGAGACCCAGTACTTC. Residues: CASSYSDRAGRETQYF.

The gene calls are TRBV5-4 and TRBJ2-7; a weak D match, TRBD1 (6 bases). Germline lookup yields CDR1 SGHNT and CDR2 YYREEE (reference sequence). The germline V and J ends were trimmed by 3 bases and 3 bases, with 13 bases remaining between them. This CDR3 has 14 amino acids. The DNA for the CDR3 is TGTGCCAGCAGCTCCCGGGACAAGATCTACGAGCAGTACTTC. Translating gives CASSSRDKIYEQYF.

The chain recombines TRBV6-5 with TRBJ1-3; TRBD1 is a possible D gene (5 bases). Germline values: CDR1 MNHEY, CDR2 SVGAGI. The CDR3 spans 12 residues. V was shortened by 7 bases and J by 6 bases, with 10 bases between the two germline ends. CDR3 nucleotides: TGTGCCAGCATGGGGGGAGAAAACACCATATATTTT. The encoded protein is CASMGGENTIYF.

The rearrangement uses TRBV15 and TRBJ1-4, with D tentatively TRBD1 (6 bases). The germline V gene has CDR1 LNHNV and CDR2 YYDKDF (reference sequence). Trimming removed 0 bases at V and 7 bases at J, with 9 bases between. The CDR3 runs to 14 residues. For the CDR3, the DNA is TGTGCCACCAGCAGAGACAGGGGAAGTGAAAAACTGTTTTTT. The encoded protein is CATSRDRGSEKLFF.

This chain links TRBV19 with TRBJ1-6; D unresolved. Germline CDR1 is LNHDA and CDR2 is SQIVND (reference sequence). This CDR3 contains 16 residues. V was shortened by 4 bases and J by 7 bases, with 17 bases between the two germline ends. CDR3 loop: CASSKYDWYSNSPLHF. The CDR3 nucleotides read TGTGCCAGTAGTAAATATGACTGGTACTCGAATTCACCCCTCCACTTT.

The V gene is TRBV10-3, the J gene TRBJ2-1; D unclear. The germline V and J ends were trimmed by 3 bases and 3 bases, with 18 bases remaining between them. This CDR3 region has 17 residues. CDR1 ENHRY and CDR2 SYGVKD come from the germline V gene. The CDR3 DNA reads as TGTGCCATCAGTGACCCCAAGGAGCGCGCCGACTACAATGAGCAGTTCTTC. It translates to CAISDPKERADYNEQFF.

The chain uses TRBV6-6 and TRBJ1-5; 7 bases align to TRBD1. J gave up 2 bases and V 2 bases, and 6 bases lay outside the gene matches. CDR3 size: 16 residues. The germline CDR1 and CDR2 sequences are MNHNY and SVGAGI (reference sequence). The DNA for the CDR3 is TGTGCCAGCAGTTACCCCTTAACAGGGGGCAATCAGCCCCAGCATTTT. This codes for CASSYPLTGGNQPQHF.

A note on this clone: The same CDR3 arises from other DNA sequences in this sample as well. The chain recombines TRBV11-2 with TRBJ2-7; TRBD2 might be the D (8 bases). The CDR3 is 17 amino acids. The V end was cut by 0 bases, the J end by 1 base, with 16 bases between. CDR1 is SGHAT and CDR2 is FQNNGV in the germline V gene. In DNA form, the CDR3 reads TGTGCCAGCAGCTTAGATCTAGGGGGCGGGGGGTCCTACGAGCAGTACTTC. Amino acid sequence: CASSLDLGGGGSYEQYF.

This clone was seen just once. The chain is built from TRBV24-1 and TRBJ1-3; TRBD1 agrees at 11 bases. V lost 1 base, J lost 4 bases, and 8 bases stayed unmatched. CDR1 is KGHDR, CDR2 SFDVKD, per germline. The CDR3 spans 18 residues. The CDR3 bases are TGTGCCACCAGTGATTTCAAGGGACAGGGGGTAAAAGGAAACACCATATATTTT. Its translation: CATSDFKGQGVKGNTIYF.

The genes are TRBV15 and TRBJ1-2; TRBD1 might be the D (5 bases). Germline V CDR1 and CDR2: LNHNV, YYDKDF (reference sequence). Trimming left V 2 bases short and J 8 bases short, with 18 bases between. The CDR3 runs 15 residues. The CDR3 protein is CATSRPETDLEGYTF. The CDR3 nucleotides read TGTGCCACCAGCAGACCGGAGACAGACCTTGAGGGCTACACCTTC.

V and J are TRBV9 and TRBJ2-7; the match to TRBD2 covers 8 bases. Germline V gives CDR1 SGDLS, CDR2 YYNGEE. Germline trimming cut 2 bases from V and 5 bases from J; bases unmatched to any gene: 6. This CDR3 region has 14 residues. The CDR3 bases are TGTGCCAGCAGCGTGCGGGGGGCCGCCGACGAGCAGTACTTC. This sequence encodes CASSVRGAADEQYF.

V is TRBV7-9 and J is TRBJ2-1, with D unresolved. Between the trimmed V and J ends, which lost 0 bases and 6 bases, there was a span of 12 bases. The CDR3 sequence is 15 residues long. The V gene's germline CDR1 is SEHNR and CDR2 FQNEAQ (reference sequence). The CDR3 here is CASSLAVAARNEQFF. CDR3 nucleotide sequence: TGTGCCAGCAGCTTAGCGGTAGCAGCACGCAATGAGCAGTTCTTC.

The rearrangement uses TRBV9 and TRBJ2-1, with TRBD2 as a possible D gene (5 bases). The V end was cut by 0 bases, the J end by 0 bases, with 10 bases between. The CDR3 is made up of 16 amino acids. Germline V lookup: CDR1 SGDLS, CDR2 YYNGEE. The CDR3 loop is CASSVDPGISYNEQFF. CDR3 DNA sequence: TGTGCCAGCAGCGTAGATCCGGGAATCTCCTACAATGAGCAGTTCTTC.

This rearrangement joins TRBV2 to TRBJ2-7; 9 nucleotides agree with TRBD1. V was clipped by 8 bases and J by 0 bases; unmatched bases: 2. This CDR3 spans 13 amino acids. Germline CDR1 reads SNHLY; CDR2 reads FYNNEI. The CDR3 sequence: CASDRGVSYEQYF. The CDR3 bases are TGTGCCAGCGACAGGGGGGTCTCCTACGAGCAGTACTTC. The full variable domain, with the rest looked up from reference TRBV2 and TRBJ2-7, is EPEVTQTPSHQVTQMGQEVILRCVPISNHLYFYWYRQILGQKVEFLVSFYNNEISEKSEIFDDQFSVERPDGSNFTLKIRSTKLEDSAMYFCASDRGVSYEQYFGPGTRLTVT.